This T cell receptor beta chain was recovered during a study of cytomegalovirus exposure and HLA in healthy donors. Findings and caveats of the study: In an earlier analysis, productive rearrangement rates for most beta V segments clustered near 87% or 30%.

The PCR had 60 Vbeta and 13 Jbeta primers. The table came from immunoSEQ multiplex PCR; TCRdb's copy has only in-frame clones and leaves some out. The sample shows 200,000 to 250,000 clones, around 83% of them seen only once. In the case of this clone: Its antigen remains unknown.

The sequence derives from a woman aged 40 to 55 in good health and CMV-seronegative. The sequenced sample consisted of PBMCs.

In nucleotides, the CDR3 is TGTGCCGAATCCGGCATGGAGCAAGAGACCCAGTACTTC. This translates into CAESGMEQETQYF. The chain links TRBV2 to TRBJ2-5; D gene uncertain. This CDR3 has 13 residues. Germline assignment: CDR1 SNHLY and CDR2 FYNNEI. V gave up 11 bases and J gave up 2 bases, with 15 bases separating them.